One and the same sample provided the 26 T cell receptor beta chains below, sequenced in a study of blood T cell repertoires in COVID-19. Sequencing used immunoSEQ multiplex PCR; TCRdb keeps in-frame clones, though not all of them. The sample consists of about 150,000 clones, around 89% of them appearing once. The source material was peripheral blood. The receptors originated from a man aged 60-69 years with acute or convalescent COVID-19.

This chain links TRBV7-8 with TRBJ1-3; perhaps TRBD1 as D (6 bases). CDR1 is SGHVS, CDR2 FQNEAQ, per germline. The length of the CDR3 is 15 residues. Trimming stripped 1 base from V and 4 bases from J, with 11 bases between. CDR3 sequence reads: CASSLGGRSGNTIYF. The CDR3 region has the DNA TGTGCCAGCAGCTTAGGGGGGCGGTCGGGAAACACCATATATTTT.

The chain has TRBV7-2 and TRBJ1-1; TRBD1 matches 7 bases. From germline, CDR1 is SGHTA and CDR2 FQGNSA. The V segment lost 0 bases and the J segment 8 bases; nucleotides outside the gene matches: 3. The CDR3 totals 13 residues. CDR3 in DNA: TGTGCCAGCAGCTTAGCGAACAGGGGCGAAGCTTTCTTT. This translates into CASSLANRGEAFF.

The rearrangement links TRBV9 to TRBJ1-5; D might be TRBD1 (5 bases). The V gene lost 2 bases and the J gene lost 2 bases, with 8 bases spanning the gap. Germline loops: CDR1 SGDLS, CDR2 YYNGEE. This CDR3 is built from 14 residues. CDR3 region: CASSVLGGNQPQHF. The CDR3 nucleotides read TGTGCCAGCAGCGTTTTAGGGGGCAATCAGCCCCAGCATTTT.

CDR3 nucleotides: TGTGCCTGGACGGCGGGGCCACTGGAATATACTAACTATGGCTACACCTTC. Its protein product is CAWTAGPLEYTNYGYTF. This chain links TRBV30 with TRBJ1-2; D is perhaps TRBD1 (5 bases). Germline CDR1 and CDR2: GTSNPN and SVGIG (reference sequence). Trimming took 4 bases from V and 0 from J, leaving 21 bases between them. The CDR3 is 17 residues long.

The chain joins TRBV5-4 to TRBJ2-7, with 7 bases identical to TRBD2. The CDR3 loop spans 18 amino acids. Trimming took 0 bases from V and 5 from J; bases not matched to a gene: 17. Germline V CDR1 and CDR2: SGHNT, YYREEE (reference sequence). The CDR3 DNA is TGTGCCAGCAGCTTGGCCCCCCGCCGGGACGCGGGAGTCCACGAGCAGTACTTC. Its translation is CASSLAPRRDAGVHEQYF.

The chain carries TRBV13 and TRBJ2-6; no definite D call. V was shortened by 4 bases and J by 0 bases, with 4 bases between the two germline ends. The V gene's germline CDR1 is PRHDT and CDR2 FYEKMQ (reference sequence). The CDR3 spans 14 residues. The DNA of the CDR3 is TGTGCCAGCAGCTCCTACTCTGGGGCCAACGTCCTGACTTTC. Translation: CASSSYSGANVLTF.

Of note for this clone: The sample has other DNA sequences that encode this CDR3 too. The chain combines TRBV2 with TRBJ1-5; the match to TRBD1 covers 10 bases. This CDR3 comprises 14 residues. J was trimmed by 6 bases and V by 6 bases; bases with no gene match: 5. Germline V gene data show CDR1 as SNHLY and CDR2 as FYNNEI. DNA of the CDR3: TGTGCCAGCAGGAGGGACAGGGGAGGTCAGCCCCAGCATTTT. Translating it yields CASRRDRGGQPQHF. The variable domain in full, with the rest retrieved from reference TRBV2 and TRBJ1-5, is EPEVTQTPSHQVTQMGQEVILRCVPISNHLYFYWYRQILGQKVEFLVSFYNNEISEKSEIFDDQFSVERPDGSNFTLKIRSTKLEDSAMYFCASRRDRGGQPQHFGDGTRLSIL.

The gene calls are TRBV2 and TRBJ2-2; weak D call: TRBD1 (8 bases). Germline CDR1 is SNHLY and CDR2 is FYNNEI. The CDR3 covers 15 residues. With 6 bases removed from V and 7 bases from J, the gap between germline ends came to 18 bases. Here the CDR3 reads CASRGRDRLSGELFF. The CDR3 DNA reads as TGTGCCAGCAGGGGGAGGGACAGGTTGAGCGGGGAGCTGTTTTTT.

This clone has only one observation. The chain recombines TRBV5-1 with TRBJ2-2; 11 nucleotides match TRBD1. The CDR3 totals 19 residues. Germline V gives CDR1 SGHRS, CDR2 YFSETQ. V lost 4 bases to trimming and J lost 2 bases; unmatched junction nucleotides: 13. The CDR3 nucleotides are TGCGCCAGCAGCGCGGGGACAGGGGGTCTCCCTACTAACACCGGGGAGCTGTTTTTT. The encoded protein is CASSAGTGGLPTNTGELFF.

The rearrangement uses TRBV19 and TRBJ1-5; D might be TRBD1 (5 bases). V was pared by 8 bases and J by 3 bases, with 11 bases between. The CDR3 has 13 amino acids. Per the germline V gene, CDR1 is LNHDA and CDR2 is SQIVND (reference sequence). This CDR3 is CASLGQPNQPQHF. Written as DNA, the CDR3 is TGTGCCAGTTTAGGACAACCCAATCAGCCCCAGCATTTT. The variable domain in full, completed from reference TRBV19 and TRBJ1-5, reads DGGITQSPKYLFRKEGQNVTLSCEQNLNHDAMYWYRQDPGQGLRLIYYSQIVNDFQKGDIAEGYSVSREKKESFPLTVTSAQKNPTAFYLCASLGQPNQPQHFGDGTRLSIL.

The chain combines TRBV10-3 with TRBJ2-3; 13 bases agree with TRBD2. With V trimmed by 3 bases and J by 10 bases, 7 bases remained unmatched. In germline, CDR1 is ENHRY, CDR2 SYGVKD. This CDR3 spans 15 amino acids. The CDR3 sequence is CAISDTSGGAGPQYF. The CDR3 nucleotides are TGTGCCATCAGTGACACTAGCGGGGGGGCAGGGCCGCAGTATTTT.

CDR3 sequence (DNA): TGTGCCAGCAGCTTCCGACAGGGGGAAAACATTCAGTACTTC. This gives the protein CASSFRQGENIQYF. The chain has TRBV7-8 and TRBJ2-4, with 9 bases that match TRBD1. The CDR3 runs 14 residues. Germline CDR1 is SGHVS and CDR2 is FQNEAQ. V trimming: 3 bases; J trimming: 5 bases; junction bases outside the gene matches: 2.

The chain joins TRBV7-2 to TRBJ2-3; D might be TRBD1 (6 bases). Germline CDR1 SGHTA, CDR2 FQGNSA. This CDR3 spans 17 amino acids. V gave up 1 base and J gave up 5 bases, with 19 bases separating them. The CDR3 bases are TGTGCCAGCAGCTTAGTGGGGGCTTGGGGGTTGAGAGATACGCAGTATTTT. Translation: CASSLVGAWGLRDTQYF. The variable domain in full, with the rest retrieved from reference TRBV7-2 and TRBJ2-3, is GAGVSQSPSNKVTEKGKDVELRCDPISGHTALYWYRQSLGQGLEFLIYFQGNSAPDKSGLPSDRFSAERTGGSVSTLTIQRTQQEDSAVYLCASSLVGAWGLRDTQYFGPGTRLTVL.

This clone has more than one count but fewer than ten. CDR3 protein: CASSIQGFEAFF. For the CDR3, the DNA is TGTGCCAGCAGCATACAGGGTTTCGAAGCTTTCTTT. The chain recombines TRBV7-8 with TRBJ1-1, with D possibly matching TRBD1 (6 bases). The CDR3 runs 12 residues. In germline, CDR1 is SGHVS, CDR2 FQNEAQ. Trimming took off 5 bases at V and 8 bases at J, with 12 bases between the two ends.

The gene calls are TRBV5-6 and TRBJ2-7, with D perhaps TRBD1 (5 bases). Trimming took 5 bases from V and 2 from J, leaving 11 bases between them. The CDR3 totals 13 residues. Germline V gene sequence: CDR1 SGHDT, CDR2 YYEEEE. Written as DNA, the CDR3 is TGTGCCAGCAGTAGGACACCCCCCTACGAGCAGTACTTC. Translation: CASSRTPPYEQYF.

This sequence joins TRBV5-1 and TRBJ1-6; no definite D call. Trimming cost V 0 bases and J 7 bases, with 8 bases left between them. The CDR3 length is 14 residues. In germline, CDR1 is SGHRS, CDR2 YFSETQ. The CDR3 loop is CASSLEPENSPLHF. The DNA of the CDR3 is TGCGCCAGCAGCTTGGAGCCTGAAAATTCACCCCTCCACTTT.

The chain is built from TRBV15 and TRBJ1-1, with a possible D match to TRBD1 (5 bases). The CDR3 spans 15 residues. Germline CDR1 reads LNHNV; CDR2 reads YYDKDF (reference sequence). V lost 0 bases and J 1 base, leaving 9 bases between the germline ends. CDR3 in DNA: TGTGCCACCAGCAGAGATCCAGGGAAGAACACTGAAGCTTTCTTT. This translates into CATSRDPGKNTEAFF.

V is TRBV7-2 and J is TRBJ2-2; possible D gene TRBD2, 5 bases. The CDR3 totals 19 residues. Germline lookup yields CDR1 SGHTA and CDR2 FQGNSA. V was clipped by 3 bases and J by 3 bases, with 23 bases between them. CDR3 sequence: CASSFYPTGLRRDTGELFF. CDR3 DNA sequence: TGTGCCAGCAGCTTTTATCCGACGGGTCTCCGGCGGGACACCGGGGAGCTGTTTTTT.

The rearrangement links TRBV19 to TRBJ2-3; D gene uncertain. The CDR3 totals 14 residues. Germline values: CDR1 LNHDA, CDR2 SQIVND (reference sequence). The V gene lost 7 bases and the J gene lost 0 bases, with 11 bases spanning the gap. CDR3 protein: CASNHPGSTDTQYF. CDR3 nucleotides: TGTGCCAGTAACCATCCCGGGAGCACAGATACGCAGTATTTT.

The chain carries TRBV4-1 and TRBJ1-5; D unresolved. The length of the CDR3 is 15 residues. Germline CDR1 is MGHRA and CDR2 is YSYEKL. Trimming pared 4 bases from V and 4 bases from J, leaving 14 bases between. Here the CDR3 reads CASSPLSTRNQPQHF. CDR3 nucleotides: TGCGCCAGCAGCCCTCTCTCGACACGAAATCAGCCCCAGCATTTT.

This clone appeared a single time. The chain uses TRBV5-1 and TRBJ2-7; TRBD1 agrees at 7 bases. Germline V gene lookup returns CDR1 SGHRS and CDR2 YFSETQ. J gave up 3 bases and V 0 bases, and 6 bases lay outside the gene matches. This CDR3 is built from 15 residues. The chain's CDR3 is CASSLESGGNYEQYF. The CDR3 DNA follows: TGCGCCAGCAGCTTGGAGTCAGGGGGAAACTACGAGCAGTACTTC. The complete variable domain, with remaining parts taken from reference TRBV5-1 and TRBJ2-7, reads KAGVTQTPRYLIKTRGQQVTLSCSPISGHRSVSWYQQTPGQGLQFLFEYFSETQRNKGNFPGRFSGRQFSNSRSEMNVSTLELGDSALYLCASSLESGGNYEQYFGPGTRLTVT.

The rearrangement uses TRBV10-3 and TRBJ1-1; 8 bases map to TRBD1. CDR1 and CDR2 (germline): ENHRY, SYGVKD. Trimming cost V 6 bases and J 7 bases; bases outside gene matches: 10. This CDR3 has 14 amino acids. The CDR3 sequence: CAIRQAGGRGEAFF. CDR3 bases: TGTGCCATCAGACAGGCAGGGGGCAGAGGTGAAGCTTTCTTT.

This chain connects TRBV7-2 to TRBJ2-5; 8 bases map to TRBD1. This CDR3 comprises 15 residues. V shed 1 base and J 5 bases; nucleotides not matched to a gene: 6. The germline CDR1 and CDR2 sequences are SGHTA and FQGNSA. The CDR3 nucleotides are TGTGCCAGCAGCTTAGTCTCAGGGGGCAAGGAGACCCAGTACTTC. Its translation is CASSLVSGGKETQYF.

The chain uses TRBV27 and TRBJ2-2; possible D gene TRBD2, 5 bases. The CDR3 contains 15 residues. The V and J ends lost 6 bases and 5 bases respectively, with 16 bases between them. Germline CDR1 is MNHEY and CDR2 is SMNVEV (reference sequence). The CDR3 DNA follows: TGTGCCAGCAGACAGACACTCGAGGGTACCGGGGAGCTGTTTTTT. This codes for CASRQTLEGTGELFF.

This sequence joins TRBV24-1 and TRBJ2-7; the D is unclear. CDR1 is KGHDR, CDR2 SFDVKD, per germline. This CDR3 has 16 residues. The V end lost 10 bases, the J end lost 3 bases, and 24 bases lay between the germline ends. The DNA for the CDR3 is TGTGCCACAAAAGGCTTGACACACCGTCACAACTACGAGCAGTACTTC. Residues: CATKGLTHRHNYEQYF.

This clone was counted between two and nine times. The rearrangement uses TRBV5-4 and TRBJ1-1; D ambiguous. V was pared by 6 bases and J by 1 base, with 13 bases between. CDR1 SGHNT and CDR2 YYREEE come from the germline V gene (reference sequence). This CDR3 contains 14 residues. The CDR3 sequence is CASTSWERNTEAFF. The CDR3 coding sequence is TGTGCCAGCACCTCCTGGGAGAGGAACACTGAAGCTTTCTTT.